The next 9 T cell receptor beta chains were all read from a single sample in a study of read filtering for tumor transcriptome and immune sequencing. The library was built from roughly 400 ng RNA with molecular barcoded adaptors for alpha/delta and beta/gamma chains. MiXCR, applied by TCRdb to the reads, yields one record per CDR3 protein. The table includes tens of thousands of distinct CDR3 sequences, 20% to 25% detected once. The sequenced material came from a population of CD138-negative cells sorted from bone marrow. The source is a donor over 35 with multiple myeloma.

This rearrangement joins TRBV29-1 to TRBJ1-2; D uncertain. Germline V gene lookup returns CDR1 SQVTM and CDR2 ANQGSEA. This CDR3 has 12 amino acids. V lost 7 bases and J lost 2, with 11 bases in between. The CDR3: CSARRANYGYTF. The CDR3 nucleotides are TGCAGCGCCCGAAGGGCCAACTATGGCTACACCTTC. The complete variable domain, with remaining parts taken from reference TRBV29-1 and TRBJ1-2, reads SAVISQKPSRDICQRGTSLTIQCQVDSQVTMMFWYRQQPGQSLTLIATANQGSEATYESGFVIDKFPISRPNLTFSTLTVSNMSPEDSSIYLCSARRANYGYTFGSGTRLTVV.

This clonotype was detected ten times or more. The chain recombines TRBV7-8 with TRBJ2-2; TRBD2 matches at 8 bases. The CDR3 has 16 amino acids. CDR1 is SGHVS, CDR2 FQNEAQ, per germline. V shed 5 bases and J 6 bases; nucleotides not matched to a gene: 11. CDR3 DNA sequence: TGTGCCAGCAGCCCGAGCGGGGGCAGGGTATCCGGGGAGCTGTTTTTT. Its translation: CASSPSGGRVSGELFF.

On this clonotype: A much larger clone differs by one base, so this may be a read error. This sequence joins TRBV20-1 and TRBJ2-2; TRBD2 aligns across 7 bases. The CDR3 is 13 amino acids. The trim removed 7 bases at V and 6 bases at J, leaving 8 bases unmatched. The V gene's germline CDR1 is DFQATT and CDR2 SNEGSKA (reference sequence). CDR3 coding DNA: TGCAGTGTTAGGGAGGGGCTGGCCGGGGAGCTGTTTTTT. It encodes CSVREGLAGELFF.

This clonotype was observed a handful of times. The CDR3 sequence is CSVERVGRGPGNTEAFF. The CDR3 DNA follows: TGCAGCGTTGAGAGAGTGGGCAGGGGGCCAGGGAACACTGAAGCTTTCTTT. The V gene is TRBV29-1, the J gene TRBJ1-1, with 8 bases lining up with TRBD1. This CDR3 region has 17 residues. Germline CDR1 is SQVTM and CDR2 is ANQGSEA. V dropped 3 bases and J dropped 1; count of bases not matched to a gene: 13. Variable domain in full (rest from reference TRBV29-1 and TRBJ1-1): SAVISQKPSRDICQRGTSLTIQCQVDSQVTMMFWYRQQPGQSLTLIATANQGSEATYESGFVIDKFPISRPNLTFSTLTVSNMSPEDSSIYLCSVERVGRGPGNTEAFFGQGTRLTVV.

This clonotype was detected ten times or more. The chain is built from TRBV7-2 and TRBJ2-2; TRBD2 is a possible D gene (6 bases). CDR3 length: 17 amino acids. Between the trimmed V and J ends, which lost 4 bases and 6 bases, there was a span of 21 bases. Per the germline V gene, CDR1 is SGHTA and CDR2 is FQGNSA. In DNA form, the CDR3 reads TGTGCCAGCAGCTCAGCCGGACTAACCTTTTTCCCCGGGGAGCTGTTTTTT. As protein: CASSSAGLTFFPGELFF.

This clonotype was recorded once. This clone may be a read error of a much larger clone one base away. The J gene is TRBJ1-5, the V gene TRBV28, with TRBD1 identical over 8 bases. The CDR3 length is 15 residues. The V gene's germline CDR1 is MDHEN and CDR2 SYDVKM. CDR3 DNA: TGTGCCAGCAAGGGTAGCAGGGGGCCCAATCGGCCCCAGCATTTT. This sequence encodes CASKGSRGPNRPQHF.

This clonotype came up many times. The chain uses TRBV29-1 and TRBJ2-5; perhaps TRBD2 as D (5 bases). Trimming took 8 bases from V and 5 from J, leaving 15 bases between them. In germline, CDR1 is SQVTM, CDR2 ANQGSEA. The CDR3 totals 12 residues. DNA of the CDR3: TGCAGCTCCGAGGGCCGCGGTGAGACCCAGTACTTC. Amino acid sequence: CSSEGRGETQYF.

This clonotype was seen repeatedly, ten times or more. The chain employs TRBV20-1 and TRBJ1-1, with D uncertain. CDR3 length: 12 residues. The germline gives CDR1 DFQATT, CDR2 SNEGSKA (reference sequence). V was clipped by 6 bases and J by 0 bases, with 8 bases between them. CDR3 coding DNA: TGCAGTGCGAAGAAAATGAACACTGAAGCTTTCTTT. As protein: CSAKKMNTEAFF.

At least ten counts were recorded for this clonotype. The chain uses TRBV5-1 and TRBJ2-7, with D possibly matching TRBD1 (6 bases). This CDR3 has 14 residues. Trimming removed 5 bases from V and 1 base from J, with 13 bases in between. Germline loops: CDR1 SGHRS, CDR2 YFSETQ. CDR3 in amino acids: CASRRDIPSYEQYF. The CDR3 region has the DNA TGCGCCAGCAGAAGGGACATCCCGTCCTACGAGCAGTACTTC.